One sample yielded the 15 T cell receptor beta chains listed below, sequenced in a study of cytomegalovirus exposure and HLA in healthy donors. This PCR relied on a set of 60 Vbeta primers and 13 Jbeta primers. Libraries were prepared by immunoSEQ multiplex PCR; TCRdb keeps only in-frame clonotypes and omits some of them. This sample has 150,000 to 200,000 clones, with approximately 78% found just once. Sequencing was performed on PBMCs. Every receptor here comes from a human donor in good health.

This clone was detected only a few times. The CDR3 bases are TGTGCCAGCTCACCATACGTCGACGGGAATGAAAAACTGTTTTTT. Translating gives CASSPYVDGNEKLFF. J is TRBJ1-4 and V is TRBV18, with D hard to call. This CDR3 has 15 residues. V lost 2 bases, J lost 5 bases, and 12 bases lay in between. The germline gives CDR1 KGHSH, CDR2 LQKENI.

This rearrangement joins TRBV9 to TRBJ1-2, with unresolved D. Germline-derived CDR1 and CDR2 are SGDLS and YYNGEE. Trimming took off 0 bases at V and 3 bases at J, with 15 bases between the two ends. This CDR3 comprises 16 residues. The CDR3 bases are TGTGCCAGCAGCGTAGCGGCCCCGGGAGACGACTATGGCTACACCTTC. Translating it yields CASSVAAPGDDYGYTF.

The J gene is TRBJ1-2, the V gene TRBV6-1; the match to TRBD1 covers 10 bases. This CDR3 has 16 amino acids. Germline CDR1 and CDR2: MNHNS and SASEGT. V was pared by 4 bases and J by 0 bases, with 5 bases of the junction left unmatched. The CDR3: CASSAPGTGANYGYTF. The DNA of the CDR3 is TGTGCCAGCAGTGCTCCCGGGACAGGGGCTAACTATGGCTACACCTTC.

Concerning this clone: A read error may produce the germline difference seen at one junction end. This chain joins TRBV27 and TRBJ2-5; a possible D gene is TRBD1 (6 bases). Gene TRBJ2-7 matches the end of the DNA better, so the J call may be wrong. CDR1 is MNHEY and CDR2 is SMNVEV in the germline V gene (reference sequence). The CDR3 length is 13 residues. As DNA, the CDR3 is TGTGCCACCAGTCTGGCACAGGGATCCGAGCAGTACTTC. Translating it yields CATSLAQGSEQYF.

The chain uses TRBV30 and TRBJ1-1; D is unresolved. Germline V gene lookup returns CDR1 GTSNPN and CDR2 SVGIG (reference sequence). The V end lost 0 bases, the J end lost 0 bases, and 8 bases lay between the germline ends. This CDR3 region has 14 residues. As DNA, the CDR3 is TGTGCCTGGAGTGTTGTCCAATTGAACACTGAAGCTTTCTTT. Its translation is CAWSVVQLNTEAFF.

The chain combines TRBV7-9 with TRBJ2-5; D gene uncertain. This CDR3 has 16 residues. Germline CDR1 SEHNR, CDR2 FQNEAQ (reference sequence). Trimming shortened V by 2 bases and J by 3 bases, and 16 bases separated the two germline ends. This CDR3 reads CASSLSRVFLEETQYF. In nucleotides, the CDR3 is TGTGCCAGCAGCTTAAGTCGAGTATTTTTGGAAGAGACCCAGTACTTC.

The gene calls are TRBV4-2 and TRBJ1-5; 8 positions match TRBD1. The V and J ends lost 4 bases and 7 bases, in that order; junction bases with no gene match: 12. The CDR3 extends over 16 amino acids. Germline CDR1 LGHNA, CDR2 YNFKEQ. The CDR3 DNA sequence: TGTGCCAGCAGCCCGAGGACAGGGATGACTCGGCAGCCCCAGCATTTT. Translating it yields CASSPRTGMTRQPQHF.

CDR3 loop: CASSLVVSFYSNQPQHF. CDR3 coding DNA: TGTGCCAGCAGCTTAGTAGTATCTTTTTATAGCAATCAGCCCCAGCATTTT. This chain joins TRBV7-8 and TRBJ1-5; no clear D. The V end was cut by 1 base, the J end by 0 bases, with 13 bases between. Germline-derived CDR1 and CDR2 are SGHVS and FQNEAQ. CDR3 length: 17 amino acids. The full variable domain, rest sourced from reference TRBV7-8 and TRBJ1-5, is GAGVSQSPRYKVAKRGQDVALRCDPISGHVSLFWYQQALGQGPEFLTYFQNEAQLDKSGLPSDRFFAERPEGSVSTLKIQRTQQEDSAVYLCASSLVVSFYSNQPQHFGDGTRLSIL.

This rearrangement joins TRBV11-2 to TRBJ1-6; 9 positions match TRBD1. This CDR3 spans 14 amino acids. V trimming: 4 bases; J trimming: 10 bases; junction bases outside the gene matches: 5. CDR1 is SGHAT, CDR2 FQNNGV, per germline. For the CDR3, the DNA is TGTGCCAGCAGCTCGGACAGGGGATTATCACCCCTCCACTTT. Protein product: CASSSDRGLSPLHF.

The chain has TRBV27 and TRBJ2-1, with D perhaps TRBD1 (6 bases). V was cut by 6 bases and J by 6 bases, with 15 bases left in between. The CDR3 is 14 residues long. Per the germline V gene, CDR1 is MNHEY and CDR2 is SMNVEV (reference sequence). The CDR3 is CASRLNRDVNEQFF. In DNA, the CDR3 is TGTGCCAGCAGGCTCAACAGGGACGTCAATGAGCAGTTCTTC.

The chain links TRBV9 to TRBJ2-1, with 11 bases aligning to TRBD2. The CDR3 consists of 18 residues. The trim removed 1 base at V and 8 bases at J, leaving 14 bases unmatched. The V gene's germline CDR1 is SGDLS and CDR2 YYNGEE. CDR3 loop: CASSVHPVGSGGADEQFF. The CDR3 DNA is TGTGCCAGCAGCGTACACCCAGTGGGTAGCGGGGGGGCTGATGAGCAGTTCTTC.

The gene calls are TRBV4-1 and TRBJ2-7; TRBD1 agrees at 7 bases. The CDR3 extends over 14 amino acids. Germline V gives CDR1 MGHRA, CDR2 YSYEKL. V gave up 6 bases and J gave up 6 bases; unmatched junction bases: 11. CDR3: CASSQQGNGGEQYF. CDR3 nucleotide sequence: TGCGCCAGCAGTCAACAGGGGAATGGGGGCGAGCAGTACTTC.

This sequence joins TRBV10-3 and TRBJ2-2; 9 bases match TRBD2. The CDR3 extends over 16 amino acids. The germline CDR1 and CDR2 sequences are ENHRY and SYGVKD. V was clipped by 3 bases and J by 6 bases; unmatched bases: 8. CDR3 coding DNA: TGTGCCATCAGTGACGGACTAGCGATTGGGGCCGGGGAGCTGTTTTTT. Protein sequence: CAISDGLAIGAGELFF.

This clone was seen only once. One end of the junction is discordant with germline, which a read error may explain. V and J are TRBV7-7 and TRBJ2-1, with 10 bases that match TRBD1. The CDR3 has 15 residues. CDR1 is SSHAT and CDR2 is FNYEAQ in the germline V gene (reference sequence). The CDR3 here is CASSSVGQGYNEQFF. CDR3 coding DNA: TGTGCTAGCAGCTCCGTGGGACAGGGGTACAATGAGCAGTTCTTC.

The CDR3 coding sequence is TGTGCCAGCAGCTTACAAGGGGCGAGGTACGAGCAGTACTTC. The encoded protein is CASSLQGARYEQYF. The chain couples TRBV7-2 to TRBJ2-7; the D gene is possibly TRBD1 (5 bases). Germline assignment: CDR1 SGHTA and CDR2 FQGNSA. V was trimmed by 2 bases and J by 4 bases, leaving 12 bases between them. This CDR3 region has 14 residues.